Below are 5 T cell receptor beta chains sequenced from a single sample in a study of blood T cell repertoires in COVID-19. Method: immunoSEQ multiplex PCR; TCRdb's copy keeps in-frame clones and lacks some. Found here are about 140,000 clones, roughly four fifths of them singletons; the top ten hold 3% to 3.5%. Sequencing was done on a sample of PBMCs or T cells enriched from blood (not recorded which). The source of these receptors is a woman aged 50 to 60 with acute COVID-19.

The chain is built from TRBV10-3 and TRBJ1-2; D is undetermined. The CDR3 is 12 residues long. The V end was cut by 6 bases, the J end by 8 bases, with 13 bases between. Per the germline V gene, CDR1 is ENHRY and CDR2 is SYGVKD. The CDR3 sequence: CAISPRHDGYTF. Here the CDR3 DNA reads TGTGCCATCAGCCCAAGACACGACGGCTACACCTTC.

This clone occurred once. This chain joins TRBV2 and TRBJ2-5; 15 bases match TRBD2. The CDR3 is 16 amino acids. V shed 3 bases, J shed 4 bases, and the junction held 3 bases outside the gene matches. Per the germline V gene, CDR1 is SNHLY and CDR2 is FYNNEI. Here the CDR3 DNA reads TGTGCCAGCAGTGATACGGGACTAGCGGGAGGAGAGACCCAGTACTTC. Protein sequence: CASSDTGLAGGETQYF. Supplemented by reference TRBV2 and TRBJ2-5, the full variable domain reads EPEVTQTPSHQVTQMGQEVILRCVPISNHLYFYWYRQILGQKVEFLVSFYNNEISEKSEIFDDQFSVERPDGSNFTLKIRSTKLEDSAMYFCASSDTGLAGGETQYFGPGTRLLVL.

J is TRBJ2-5 and V is TRBV10-3; D is undetermined. The CDR3 totals 13 residues. The ends were cut back, 4 bases at V and 3 bases at J, with 9 bases in the middle. The V gene's germline CDR1 is ENHRY and CDR2 SYGVKD. This chain's CDR3 is CAISGMSKETQYF. The CDR3 DNA reads as TGTGCCATCAGTGGAATGAGCAAAGAGACCCAGTACTTC.

This rearrangement joins TRBV11-3 to TRBJ2-2; D unresolved. Trimming stripped 1 base from V and 0 bases from J, with 6 bases between. CDR3 length: 15 amino acids. Germline assignment: CDR1 SGHNT and CDR2 YENEEA. The CDR3: CASSLGTTNTGELFF. CDR3 sequence (DNA): TGTGCCAGCAGCTTAGGCACAACGAACACCGGGGAGCTGTTTTTT.

This chain connects TRBV19 to TRBJ1-5; no clear D. CDR3 size: 14 residues. The germline V and J ends were trimmed by 3 bases and 9 bases, with 15 bases remaining between them. Germline values: CDR1 LNHDA, CDR2 SQIVND (reference sequence). CDR3 DNA sequence: TGTGCCAGTAGTATCCAGCCGGGAGTGTCGCCCCAGCATTTT. It translates to CASSIQPGVSPQHF.